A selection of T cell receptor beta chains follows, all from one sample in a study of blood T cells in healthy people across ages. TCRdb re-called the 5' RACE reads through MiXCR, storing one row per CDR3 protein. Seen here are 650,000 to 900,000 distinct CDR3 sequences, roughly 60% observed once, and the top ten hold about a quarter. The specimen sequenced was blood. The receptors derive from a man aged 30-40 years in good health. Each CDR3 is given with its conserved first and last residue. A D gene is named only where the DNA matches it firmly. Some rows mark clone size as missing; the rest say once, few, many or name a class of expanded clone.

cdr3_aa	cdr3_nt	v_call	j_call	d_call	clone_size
CASSPIAGGRGNEQFF	TGTGCCAGCAGCCCTATAGCGGGAGGCAGAGGAAATGAGCAGTTCTTC	TRBV7-8	TRBJ2-1	TRBD2	NA
CASSVRGRASGDTQYF	TGCGCCAGCAGCGTTCGCGGGAGGGCCAGTGGGGATACGCAGTATTTT	TRBV5-1	TRBJ2-3	TRBD2	NA
CASSGGQGDQPQHF	TGTGCCAGCAGTGGGGGACAGGGGGATCAGCCCCAGCATTTT	TRBV5-6	TRBJ1-5	TRBD1	NA
CSADSEETQYF	TGCAGTGCTGATTCCGAAGAGACCCAGTACTTC	TRBV20-1	TRBJ2-5	NA	NA
CASSQDTSSGANVLTF	TGCGCCAGCAGCCAAGATACGTCCTCTGGGGCCAACGTCCTGACTTTC	TRBV4-3	TRBJ2-6	NA	NA
CASSSHAGGYGYTF	TGTGCCAGCAGCTCCCACGCCGGGGGCTATGGCTACACCTTC	TRBV7-2	TRBJ1-2	NA	NA
CASSYSGPQSSYEQFF	TGTGCCAGCAGTTACTCGGGCCCCCAGAGCTCCTACGAGCAGTTCTTC	TRBV6-5	TRBJ2-1	NA	NA
CASSQDGEPEETQYF	TGCGCCAGCAGCCAAGATGGGGAGCCAGAAGAGACCCAGTACTTC	TRBV4-3	TRBJ2-5	NA	NA
CASSSGGTVGEQFF	TGTGCCAGCAGTTCGGGGGGGACAGTGGGTGAGCAGTTCTTC	TRBV12-3/TRBV12-4	TRBJ2-1	NA	NA
CASSQETGDGTDTQYF	TGTGCCAGCAGCCAAGAGACGGGGGATGGCACAGATACGCAGTATTTT	TRBV4-2	TRBJ2-3	NA	NA
CASSPTGSGEQYF	TGTGCCAGCAGTCCTACGGGTTCCGGGGAGCAGTACTTC	TRBV12-3/TRBV12-4	TRBJ2-7	NA	few
CASSQWLLQGLATEAFF	TGCGCCAGCAGCCAATGGCTTCTCCAGGGGCTGGCCACTGAAGCTTTCTTT	TRBV4-3	TRBJ1-1	NA	NA
CASSPDRRHTGELFF	TGTGCCAGCAGTCCCGACAGGCGCCACACCGGGGAGCTGTTTTTT	TRBV12-3/TRBV12-4	TRBJ2-2	NA	NA
CASSWDRASEQYF	TGTGCCAGCAGTTGGGACAGGGCTAGCGAGCAGTACTTC	TRBV27	TRBJ2-7	TRBD1	NA
CASSQERGRLGEKLFF	TGTGCCAGCAGCCAAGAAAGGGGCCGACTTGGTGAAAAACTGTTTTTT	TRBV4-2	TRBJ1-4	NA	NA
CSVLTFSSYEQYF	TGCAGCGTACTGACATTCAGCTCCTACGAGCAGTACTTC	TRBV29-1	TRBJ2-7	NA	few
CAIRMATDEQFF	TGTGCCATCAGGATGGCGACGGATGAGCAGTTCTTC	TRBV10-3	TRBJ2-1	NA	NA
CASSFGQLGETQYF	TGTGCCAGCAGTTTTGGACAGCTAGGAGAGACCCAGTACTTC	TRBV2	TRBJ2-5	NA	NA
CSAARGQPYEQYF	TGCAGTGCAGCTCGAGGACAGCCCTACGAGCAGTACTTC	TRBV20-1	TRBJ2-7	NA	NA
CASSLGGGLGSDGYTF	TGTGCCAGCAGTTTAGGGGGCGGACTTGGGAGTGATGGCTACACCTTC	TRBV28	TRBJ1-2	NA	NA
CASSSSPARANEQYF	TGTGCCAGCAGCTCCTCCCCGGCCCGGGCTAACGAGCAGTACTTC	TRBV7-2	TRBJ2-7	NA	NA
CASDYRKGRMNTEAFF	TGTGCCAGCGACTACCGAAAGGGCCGCATGAACACTGAAGCTTTCTTT	TRBV6-6	TRBJ1-1	NA	NA
CASSQDGRQGRPYEQYF	TGTGCCAGCAGCCAAGATGGACGACAGGGGAGGCCCTACGAGCAGTACTTC	TRBV14	TRBJ2-7	TRBD1	NA
CASSTPDEGQGTYQETQYF	TGTGCCAGCAGTACCCCCGATGAGGGGCAGGGGACGTACCAAGAGACCCAGTACTTC	TRBV6-2/TRBV6-3	TRBJ2-5	NA	NA
CASRGLKGMPAYEQYF	TGTGCCAGCAGGGGCCTGAAGGGGATGCCCGCCTACGAGCAGTACTTC	TRBV6-1	TRBJ2-7	NA	NA
CASSLAVSGGHSSYEQYF	TGTGCCAGCAGTTTAGCGGTTAGCGGGGGCCACAGCTCCTACGAGCAGTACTTC	TRBV12-3/TRBV12-4	TRBJ2-7	TRBD2	few
CAITSGSEQFF	TGTGCCATCACGAGCGGGAGTGAGCAGTTCTTC	TRBV10-3	TRBJ2-1	TRBD2	once
CASSRMGTGANYGYTF	TGTGCCAGCAGCCGAATGGGGACAGGGGCTAACTATGGCTACACCTTC	TRBV3-1	TRBJ1-2	TRBD1	NA
CATFARLAGSGANVLTF	TGTGCCACCTTCGCTCGGTTAGCCGGGTCTGGGGCCAACGTCCTGACTTTC	TRBV24-1	TRBJ2-6	NA	NA
CASSVEGRYTDTQYF	TGTGCCAGCAGCGTAGAAGGACGGTACACAGATACGCAGTATTTT	TRBV9	TRBJ2-3	NA	NA
CASRSTGVNSPLHF	TGTGCCAGCAGGAGCACAGGGGTAAATTCACCCCTCCACTTT	TRBV12-3/TRBV12-4	TRBJ1-6	TRBD1	NA
CASSLGDSENSPLHF	TGCGCCAGCAGCTTAGGCGACTCGGAAAACTCACCCCTCCACTTT	TRBV5-1	TRBJ1-6	NA	NA
CASSLWGTAYQETQYF	TGTGCCAGCAGTCTATGGGGGACAGCGTACCAAGAGACCCAGTACTTC	TRBV9	TRBJ2-5	TRBD1	few
CASSFRGEVSGANVLTF	TGTGCCAGCAGTTTCCGGGGAGAGGTCTCTGGGGCCAACGTCCTGACTTTC	TRBV28	TRBJ2-6	NA	NA
CSVGEVGGRRDTQYF	TGCAGCGTTGGAGAGGTGGGGGGGCGGAGAGATACGCAGTATTTT	TRBV29-1	TRBJ2-3	NA	NA
CASSFSTAYNEQFF	TGTGCCAGCAGCTTTTCGACAGCATACAATGAGCAGTTCTTC	TRBV7-8	TRBJ2-1	NA	NA
CAISAQTNEQFF	TGTGCCATCAGTGCCCAGACTAATGAGCAGTTCTTC	TRBV10-3	TRBJ2-1	NA	NA
CASSQDRGAGQPQHF	TGCGCCAGCAGCCAAGACAGGGGGGCAGGTCAGCCCCAGCATTTT	TRBV4-1	TRBJ1-5	TRBD1	few
CASSQVGTGYEQYF	TGCGCCAGCAGCCAAGTGGGTACGGGTTACGAGCAGTACTTC	TRBV4-3	TRBJ2-7	NA	few
CATSREGKDTQYF	TGTGCCACCAGCAGAGAGGGAAAAGATACGCAGTATTTT	TRBV15	TRBJ2-3	NA	few
CASSSRTETQYF	TGTGCCAGCAGCTCGAGGACAGAGACCCAGTACTTC	TRBV7-3	TRBJ2-5	NA	NA